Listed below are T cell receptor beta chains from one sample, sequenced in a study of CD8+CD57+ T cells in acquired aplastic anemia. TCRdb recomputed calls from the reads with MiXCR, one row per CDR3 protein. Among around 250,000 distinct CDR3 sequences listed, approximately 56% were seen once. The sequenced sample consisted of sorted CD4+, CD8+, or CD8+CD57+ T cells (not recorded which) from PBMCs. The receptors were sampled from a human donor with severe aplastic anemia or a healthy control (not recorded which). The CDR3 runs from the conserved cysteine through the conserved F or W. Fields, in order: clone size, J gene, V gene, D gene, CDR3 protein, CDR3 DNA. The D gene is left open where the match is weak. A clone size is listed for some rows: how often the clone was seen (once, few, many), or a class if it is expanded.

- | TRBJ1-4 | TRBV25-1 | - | CASQGGEKLSF | TGTGCCTCACAGGGAGGTGAGAAACTGTCTTTT
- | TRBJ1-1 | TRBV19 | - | CALGTGGLYAEAFF | TGTGCCTTGGGGACCGGGGGATTATATGCTGAAGCTTTCTTT
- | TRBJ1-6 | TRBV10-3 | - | CAISESGGSPLHF | TGTGCCATCAGTGAGTCAGGGGGATCACCCCTCCACTTT
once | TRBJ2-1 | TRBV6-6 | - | CASSPRESNEQFF | TGTGCCAGCAGTCCCCGGGAATCCAATGAGCAGTTCTTC
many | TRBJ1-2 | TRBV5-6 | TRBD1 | CASSQRGTGWTGKDYGYTF | TGTGCCAGCAGCCAACGGGGGACGGGGTGGACAGGGAAGGACTATGGCTACACCTTC
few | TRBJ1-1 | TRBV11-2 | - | CASSLDAGIEAFF | TGTGCCAGCAGCTTAGATGCGGGCATCGAGGCTTTCTTT
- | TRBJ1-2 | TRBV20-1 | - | CSASAGEGYGYTF | TGCAGTGCTAGTGCGGGGGAGGGCTATGGCTACACCTTC
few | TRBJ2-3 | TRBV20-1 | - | CSASKGDTQYF | TGCAGTGCTAGTAAAGGTGATACGCAGTATTTT
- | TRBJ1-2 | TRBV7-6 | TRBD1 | CASAVTGGHGYTF | TGTGCCAGCGCCGTAACAGGGGGCCATGGCTACACCTTC
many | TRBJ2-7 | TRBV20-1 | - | CSARVGGLSLGEQYF | TGCAGTGCTAGAGTTGGGGGACTTTCCCTTGGGGAGCAGTACTTC
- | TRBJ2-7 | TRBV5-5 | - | CASSISLRVHEQYF | TGTGCCAGCAGCATTTCTCTCCGGGTCCACGAGCAGTACTTC
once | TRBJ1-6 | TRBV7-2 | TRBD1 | CASSLAGGDSPLHF | TGTGCCAGCAGTTTGGCAGGGGGAGATTCACCCCTCCACTTT
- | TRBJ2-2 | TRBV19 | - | CASSPGGGPGELFF | TGTGCCAGTAGTCCCGGGGGAGGTCCCGGGGAGCTGTTTTTT